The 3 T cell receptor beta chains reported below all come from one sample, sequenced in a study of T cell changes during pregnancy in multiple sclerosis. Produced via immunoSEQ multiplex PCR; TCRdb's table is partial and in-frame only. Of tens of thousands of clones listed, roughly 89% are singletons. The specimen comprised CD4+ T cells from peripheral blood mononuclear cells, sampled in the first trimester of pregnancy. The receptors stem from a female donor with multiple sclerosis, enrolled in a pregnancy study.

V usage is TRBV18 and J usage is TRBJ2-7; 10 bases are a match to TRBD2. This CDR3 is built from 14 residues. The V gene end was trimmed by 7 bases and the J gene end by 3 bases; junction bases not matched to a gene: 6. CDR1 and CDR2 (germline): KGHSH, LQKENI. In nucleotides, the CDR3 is TGTGCCAGCTGCGGGGTAGCGGGGGGCTACGAGCAGTACTTC. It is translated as CASCGVAGGYEQYF.

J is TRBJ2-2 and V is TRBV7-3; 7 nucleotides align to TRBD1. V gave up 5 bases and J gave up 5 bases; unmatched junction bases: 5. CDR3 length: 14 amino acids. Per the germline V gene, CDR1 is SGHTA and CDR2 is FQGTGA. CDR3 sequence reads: CASSPTGATGELFF. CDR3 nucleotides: TGTGCCAGCAGCCCCACAGGGGCGACCGGGGAGCTGTTTTTT.

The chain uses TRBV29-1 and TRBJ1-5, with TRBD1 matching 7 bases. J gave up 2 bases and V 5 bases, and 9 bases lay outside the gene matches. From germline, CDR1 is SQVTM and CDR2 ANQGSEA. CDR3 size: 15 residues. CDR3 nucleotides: TGCAGCGTTACCAAGGGGGCCGGAGGCAATCAGCCCCAGCATTTT. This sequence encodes CSVTKGAGGNQPQHF.